Listed below are T cell receptor beta chains from one sample, sequenced in a study of T cells in Graves' hyperthyroidism and ophthalmopathy. TCRdb called the multiplex PCR reads again in MiXCR, with one record for every CDR3 protein. Among a few hundred thousand distinct CDR3 sequences listed, roughly 21% were seen once. Sequenced material: blood. The source is a woman between 45 and 65 years old with Graves' hyperthyroidism. The CDR3 runs from the conserved cysteine through the conserved F or W. The D gene is left open where the match is weak. Only some rows state a clone size, as once, few, many or a class for expanded clones.

TRBJ2-3 many TRBV20-1 - TGCAGTGCTAGAGTTGAGACTACAGGAACGCAGTATTTT CSARVETTGTQYF
TRBJ1-2 - TRBV20-1 TRBD1 TGCAGTGCTAGAGGTCAGGGGGAGAACCTTAACTATGGCTACACCTTC CSARGQGENLNYGYTF
TRBJ1-1 - TRBV5-1 - TGCGCCAGCAGGGGAAGTTCTGAAGCTTTCTTT CASRGSSEAFF
TRBJ2-1 many TRBV6-2/TRBV6-3 - TGTGCCAGCAGTTACTCGGTGGGATCCTACAATGAGCAGTTCTTC CASSYSVGSYNEQFF
TRBJ2-1 once TRBV11-1 TRBD1 TGTGCCAGCAGCTTAGGAGGACAGGGGACCGATGAGCAGTTCTTC CASSLGGQGTDEQFF
TRBJ2-2 few TRBV19 TRBD2 TGTGCCAGTAGTATAGGCGGCGGGAGGGCCGGGACCGGGGAGCTGTTTTTT CASSIGGGRAGTGELFF
TRBJ1-2 few TRBV28 - TGTGCCAGCAGTTCAGCAGGGGCCTATGGCTACACCTTC CASSSAGAYGYTF
TRBJ2-1 many TRBV7-3 TRBD1 TGTGCCAGCAGCTTAACTGGACAGGGATTTAATGAGCAGTTCTTC CASSLTGQGFNEQFF
TRBJ2-7 - TRBV30 - TGTGCCTGGAGTCTAGCCCCCTACGAGCAGTACTTC CAWSLAPYEQYF
TRBJ2-1 many TRBV12-3/TRBV12-4 - TGTGCCAGCAGTTTCGGGGCGAGGAGCTCCTACAATGAGCAGTTCTTC CASSFGARSSYNEQFF
TRBJ2-3 few TRBV6-6 - TGTGCCAGCAGTTACTCGAACCGCCTCACTAGCACAGATACGCAGTATTTT CASSYSNRLTSTDTQYF
TRBJ2-5 many TRBV30 - TGTGCCTGGAGTGTACGAGGGCTAGCAGAGACCCAGTACTTC CAWSVRGLAETQYF
TRBJ1-3 few TRBV30 - TGTGCCTGGAGTGTCATTTGGGGGGGATCTGGAAACACCATATATTTT CAWSVIWGGSGNTIYF
TRBJ2-3 many TRBV2 TRBD2 TGTGCCAGCAGTGAGTTAGCGGGACTCACAGATACGCAGTATTTT CASSELAGLTDTQYF
TRBJ2-3 many TRBV7-9 TRBD2 TGTGCCAGCAGCATTAGCGGGATCCTCCGCACAGATACGCAGTATTTT CASSISGILRTDTQYF
TRBJ1-6 many TRBV30 - TGTGCCTGGAGGGGGAAGTATAATTCACCCCTCCACTTT CAWRGKYNSPLHF
TRBJ1-1 many TRBV19 - TGTGCCAGTAGAAATCAGGGAAGGGGGAACACTGAAGCTTTCTTT CASRNQGRGNTEAFF
TRBJ2-7 many TRBV28 TRBD2 TGTGCCAGCAGTTTGGCTAGCGGGAAGTACGAGCAGTACTTC CASSLASGKYEQYF
TRBJ2-1 - TRBV12-3/TRBV12-4 - TGTGCCAGCAGTTTAAGGGGGGGGGGGGGGCAGTTCTTC CASSLRGGGGQFF
TRBJ1-5 - TRBV2 - TGTGCCAGCAGTGAAGCCCCCGTCCAGCCCCAGCATTTT CASSEAPVQPQHF
TRBJ2-2 many TRBV5-5 - TGTGCCAGCAGCTTGGTGGGGAGGTCGAACACCGGGGAGCTGTTTTTT CASSLVGRSNTGELFF
TRBJ2-7 many TRBV28 TRBD1 TGTGCCAGCAGGTCCCCAGGGGGCGAGCAGTACTTC CASRSPGGEQYF
TRBJ1-1 - TRBV10-3 - TGTGCCATTCGGCGGGAGGGGCAGGGAGGCACTGAAGCTTTCTTT CAIRREGQGGTEAFF
TRBJ1-6 many TRBV2 - TGTGCCAGCAGACAGCAGTCCTATAATTCACCCCTCCACTTT CASRQQSYNSPLHF
TRBJ1-2 - TRBV5-6 TRBD1 TGTGCCAGCAGCGGAAACAGGGGGCATGGCTACACCTTC CASSGNRGHGYTF
TRBJ2-3 - TRBV12-3/TRBV12-4 TRBD2 TGTGCCAGCAGACCGTCTAGCGGAAGCACGGATACGCAGTATTTT CASRPSSGSTDTQYF
TRBJ1-1 few TRBV7-8 - TGTGCCAGCAGCTTAAGGAGTGGTGGGCCAGGGAAGAACACTGAAGCTTTCTTT CASSLRSGGPGKNTEAFF
TRBJ1-1 many TRBV20-1 - TGCAGTGCTAGAGAGACAGGTAGCCCTAACACTGAAGCTTTCTTT CSARETGSPNTEAFF
TRBJ2-7 - TRBV27 TRBD2 TGTGCCAGCCAGAGAGCCCCAAACCGAGGGACTAGCAGCGAGCAGTACTTC CASQRAPNRGTSSEQYF
TRBJ2-7 many TRBV7-9 - TGTGCCAGCAGATCCGACAACTACGAGCAGTACTTC CASRSDNYEQYF
TRBJ1-2 many TRBV28 - TGTGCCAGCAGTCCAGTGGGAGCGGCTAACTATGGCTACACCTTC CASSPVGAANYGYTF
TRBJ1-2 many TRBV28 - TGTGCCAGCAGGGGGGCTAACTATGGCTACACCTTC CASRGANYGYTF
TRBJ1-2 - TRBV6-1 TRBD1 TGTGCCAGCAGTCAAGGGACAGGGGGGTATGGCTACACCTTC CASSQGTGGYGYTF
TRBJ2-5 many TRBV9 TRBD2 TGTGCCAGCAGCACTAGCGGGAGGGGCCAAGAGACCCAGTACTTC CASSTSGRGQETQYF
TRBJ2-1 few TRBV7-3 - TGTGCCAGCAGCGAGGGGGGAAATTACAATGAGCAGTTCTTC CASSEGGNYNEQFF
TRBJ2-2 - TRBV7-2 TRBD2 TGTGCCAGCAGCTTGACTAGCGGGAGATTCTTAGGGGAGCTGTTTTTT CASSLTSGRFLGELFF
TRBJ2-1 many TRBV10-3 - TGTGCCATCAGTGAACTGCGGGGGCCTGAGCAGTTCTTC CAISELRGPEQFF
TRBJ2-3 - TRBV27 TRBD2 TGTGCCAGCAGTGACGAGCGGGGGTCCACAGATACGCAGTATTTT CASSDERGSTDTQYF
TRBJ2-7 many TRBV11-2 TRBD2 TGTGCCAGCAGCCGAATGGGACTAGCGGGGGGTTACGAGCAGTACTTC CASSRMGLAGGYEQYF
TRBJ2-1 many TRBV3-1 TRBD1 TGTGCCAGCAGACAAATCCGGGACAGGAGAGGCACACACAATGAGCAGTTCTTC CASRQIRDRRGTHNEQFF
TRBJ2-3 few TRBV25-1 TRBD2 TGTGCCAGCAGTGAACCTCCAGCGGGGGGGAACTCTGTCCGCACAGATACGCAGTATTTT CASSEPPAGGNSVRTDTQYF
TRBJ2-5 many TRBV7-2 - TGTGCCAGCAGCTTATTTGGGGGCCGGGAGACCCAGTACTTC CASSLFGGRETQYF
TRBJ2-5 many TRBV20-1 TRBD2 TGCAGTGCTAAAAGGGCAGGGACTAGGGTGATGGAGACCCAGTACTTC CSAKRAGTRVMETQYF
TRBJ1-1 - TRBV27 - TGTGCCAGCACCGGACAGATCGGCTCTGAAGCTTTCTTT CASTGQIGSEAFF
TRBJ1-2 few TRBV5-6 TRBD1 TGTGCCAGCAGCTTCGGGACAGGGGGCATCGGCTACACCTTC CASSFGTGGIGYTF
TRBJ2-5 many TRBV10-3 TRBD1 TGTGCCATCAGTGGGGGACAGGCCCAAGAGACCCAGTACTTC CAISGGQAQETQYF
TRBJ1-5 - TRBV11-2 TRBD1 TGTGCCAGCAGCTTATCTTGGACAGGAAATCAGCCCCAGCATTTT CASSLSWTGNQPQHF
TRBJ2-5 - TRBV4-1 - TGCGCCAGCAGCCAATACCCCCCACAGGATTCGGAGACCCAGTACTTC CASSQYPPQDSETQYF
TRBJ1-6 many TRBV2 - TGTGCCAGCAGTGACGGGACAAAAACTTATAATTCACCCCTCCACTTT CASSDGTKTYNSPLHF